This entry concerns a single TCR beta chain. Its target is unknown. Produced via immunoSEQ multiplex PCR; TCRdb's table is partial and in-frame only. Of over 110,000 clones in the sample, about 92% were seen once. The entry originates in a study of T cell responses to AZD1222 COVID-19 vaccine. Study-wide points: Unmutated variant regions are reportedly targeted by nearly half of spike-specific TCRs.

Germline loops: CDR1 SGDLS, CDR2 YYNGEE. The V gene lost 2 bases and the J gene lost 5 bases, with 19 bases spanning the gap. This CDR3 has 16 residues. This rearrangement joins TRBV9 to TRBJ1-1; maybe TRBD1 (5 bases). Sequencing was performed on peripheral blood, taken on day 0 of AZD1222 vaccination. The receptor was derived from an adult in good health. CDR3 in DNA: TGTGCCAGCAGCGTCAGCATGGGGTATGGGGGTACTGAAGCTTTCTTT. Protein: CASSVSMGYGGTEAFF.